Listed below are T cell receptor beta chains from one sample, sequenced in a study of blood T cell repertoires in COVID-19. Only in-frame clones appear in the TCRdb table, and some are missing; sequencing was by immunoSEQ multiplex PCR. The sample contains about 50,000 clones, around 87% of which appear only once. The sequenced sample consisted of PBMCs or T cells enriched from blood (not recorded which). These receptors all stem from a woman aged 45 to 65 who had recovered from COVID-19. The CDR3 runs from the conserved cysteine through the conserved F or W. Fields, in order: V gene, D gene, J gene, clone size, CDR3 protein, CDR3 DNA. D genes are given only for firm matches. Only part of the rows carry a size: once, few, many, or a class if the clone is expanded.

v_gene: TRBV28
d_gene: -
j_gene: TRBJ1-5
abundance: once
CDR3aa: CASGQLYQPQHF
CDR3nt: TGTGCCAGCGGACAGCTTTATCAGCCCCAGCATTTT

v_gene: TRBV28
d_gene: TRBD1
j_gene: TRBJ2-4
abundance: once
CDR3aa: CASQGAGHLNRHIQYF
CDR3nt: TGTGCCAGCCAGGGGGCAGGCCACCTCAATCGTCACATTCAGTACTTC

v_gene: TRBV7-2
d_gene: -
j_gene: TRBJ1-4
abundance: few
CDR3aa: CASSLAGTNEKLFF
CDR3nt: TGTGCCAGCAGCTTGGCGGGAACCAATGAAAAACTGTTTTTT

v_gene: TRBV28
d_gene: -
j_gene: TRBJ1-4
abundance: -
CDR3aa: CASSFSGGPLNEKLFF
CDR3nt: TGTGCCAGCAGTTTCTCGGGGGGGCCACTTAATGAAAAACTGTTTTTT

v_gene: TRBV7-8
d_gene: TRBD1
j_gene: TRBJ2-4
abundance: once
CDR3aa: CASSLAGTGIGNIQYF
CDR3nt: TGTGCCAGCAGCTTAGCCGGGACAGGGATCGGAAACATTCAGTACTTC

v_gene: TRBV19
d_gene: -
j_gene: TRBJ1-2
abundance: -
CDR3aa: CASSIRGPYGYTF
CDR3nt: TGTGCCAGTAGTATCAGAGGCCCCTATGGCTACACCTTC

v_gene: TRBV11-3
d_gene: TRBD2
j_gene: TRBJ2-3
abundance: once
CDR3aa: CASSLASGEITDTQYF
CDR3nt: TGTGCCAGCAGCTTAGCTAGCGGGGAGATCACAGATACGCAGTATTTT

v_gene: TRBV3-1/TRBV3-2
d_gene: -
j_gene: TRBJ2-3
abundance: -
CDR3aa: CASSQYGGGRTDTQYF
CDR3nt: TGTGCCAGCAGCCAATATGGGGGTGGGAGGACAGATACGCAGTATTTT

v_gene: TRBV7-8
d_gene: -
j_gene: TRBJ2-1
abundance: -
CDR3aa: CASSLGSYNEQFF
CDR3nt: TGTGCCAGCAGCTTAGGCAGCTACAATGAGCAGTTCTTC

v_gene: TRBV2
d_gene: TRBD1
j_gene: TRBJ2-7
abundance: -
CDR3aa: CASRRSRDRTDEQYF
CDR3nt: TGTGCCAGCCGACGATCCCGGGACAGGACAGACGAGCAGTACTTC

v_gene: TRBV27
d_gene: -
j_gene: TRBJ2-3
abundance: -
CDR3aa: CASSQLSTDTQYF
CDR3nt: TGTGCCAGCAGCCAACTAAGCACAGATACGCAGTATTTT

v_gene: TRBV28
d_gene: -
j_gene: TRBJ2-7
abundance: -
CDR3aa: CASSPTPGVGDEQYF
CDR3nt: TGTGCCAGCAGCCCGACGCCGGGGGTCGGCGACGAGCAGTACTTC

v_gene: TRBV5-5
d_gene: TRBD2
j_gene: TRBJ2-1
abundance: once
CDR3aa: CASSLDSGRYNEQFF
CDR3nt: TGTGCCAGCAGCTTGGATAGCGGGAGGTACAATGAGCAGTTCTTC

v_gene: TRBV7-2
d_gene: -
j_gene: TRBJ2-2
abundance: -
CDR3aa: CASSLTEPGNTGELFF
CDR3nt: TGTGCCAGCAGCTTAACAGAACCGGGAAACACCGGGGAGCTGTTTTTT

v_gene: TRBV7-3
d_gene: -
j_gene: TRBJ2-3
abundance: few
CDR3aa: CASSNSLTDTQYF
CDR3nt: TGTGCCAGCAGCAACAGCCTCACAGATACGCAGTATTTT

v_gene: TRBV6-5
d_gene: -
j_gene: TRBJ2-6
abundance: -
CDR3aa: CASSSGTPGANVLTF
CDR3nt: TGTGCCAGCAGCTCAGGGACACCTGGGGCCAACGTCCTGACTTTC

v_gene: TRBV7-2
d_gene: TRBD2
j_gene: TRBJ2-5
abundance: -
CDR3aa: CASSLTSGGETQYF
CDR3nt: TGTGCCAGCAGCTTAACTAGCGGGGGGGAGACCCAGTACTTC

v_gene: TRBV27
d_gene: TRBD1
j_gene: TRBJ2-7
abundance: -
CDR3aa: CASRGQGDGEQYF
CDR3nt: TGTGCCAGCAGGGGACAGGGTGATGGCGAGCAGTACTTC